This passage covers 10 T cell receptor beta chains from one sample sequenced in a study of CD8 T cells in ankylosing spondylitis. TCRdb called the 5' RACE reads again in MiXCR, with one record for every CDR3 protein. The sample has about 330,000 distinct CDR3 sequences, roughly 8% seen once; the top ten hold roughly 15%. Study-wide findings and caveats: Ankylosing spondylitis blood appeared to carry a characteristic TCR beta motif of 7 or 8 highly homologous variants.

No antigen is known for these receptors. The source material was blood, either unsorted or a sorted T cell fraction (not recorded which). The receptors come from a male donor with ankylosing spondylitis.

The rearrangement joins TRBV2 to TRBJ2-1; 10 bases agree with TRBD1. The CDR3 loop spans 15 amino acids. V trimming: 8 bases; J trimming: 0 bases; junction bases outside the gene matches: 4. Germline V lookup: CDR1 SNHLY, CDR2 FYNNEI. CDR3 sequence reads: CASVRDRGSYNEQFF. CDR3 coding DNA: TGTGCCAGCGTCCGGGACAGGGGCTCCTACAATGAGCAGTTCTTC.

The CDR3 sequence is CASSPLRPRIAGELLGSDTQYF. The CDR3 DNA reads as TGCGCCAGCAGCCCCCTTAGGCCAAGAATAGCGGGAGAGCTCCTAGGGTCGGATACGCAGTATTTT. The V and J genes are TRBV4-1 and TRBJ2-3; the match to TRBD2 covers 9 bases. The CDR3 spans 22 residues. Germline V lookup: CDR1 MGHRA, CDR2 YSYEKL. Losses at the gene ends were 4 bases for V and 6 bases for J; bases not matched to a gene: 29.

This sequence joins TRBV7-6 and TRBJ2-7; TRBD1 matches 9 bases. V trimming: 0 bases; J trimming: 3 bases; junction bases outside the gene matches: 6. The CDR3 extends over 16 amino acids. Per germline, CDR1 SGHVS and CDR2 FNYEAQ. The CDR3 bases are TGTGCCAGCAGCTTAGCCCAAGGGACAGGGCTCTACGAGCAGTACTTC. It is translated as CASSLAQGTGLYEQYF.

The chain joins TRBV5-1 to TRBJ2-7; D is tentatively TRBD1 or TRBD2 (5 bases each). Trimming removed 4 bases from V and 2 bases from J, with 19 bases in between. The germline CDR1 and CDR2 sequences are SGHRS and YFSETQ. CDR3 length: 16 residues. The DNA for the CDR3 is TGCGCCAGCAGCCCTCCTTCGGGGCTAGCAGCCTACGAGCAGTACTTC. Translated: CASSPPSGLAAYEQYF.

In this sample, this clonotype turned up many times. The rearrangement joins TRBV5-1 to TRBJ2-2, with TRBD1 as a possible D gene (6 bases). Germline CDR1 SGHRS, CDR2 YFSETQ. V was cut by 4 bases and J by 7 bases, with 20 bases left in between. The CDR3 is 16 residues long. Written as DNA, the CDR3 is TGCGCCAGCAGCAACTACCCGGACAGCCTGGGCGGGGAGCTGTTTTTT. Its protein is CASSNYPDSLGGELFF. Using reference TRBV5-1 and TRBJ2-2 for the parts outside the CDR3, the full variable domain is KAGVTQTPRYLIKTRGQQVTLSCSPISGHRSVSWYQQTPGQGLQFLFEYFSETQRNKGNFPGRFSGRQFSNSRSEMNVSTLELGDSALYLCASSNYPDSLGGELFFGEGSRLTVL.

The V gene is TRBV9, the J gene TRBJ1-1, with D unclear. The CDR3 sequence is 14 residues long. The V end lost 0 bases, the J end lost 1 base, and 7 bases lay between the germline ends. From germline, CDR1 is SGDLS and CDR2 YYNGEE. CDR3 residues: CASSVAPGNTEAFF. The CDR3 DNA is TGTGCCAGCAGCGTAGCTCCTGGGAACACTGAAGCTTTCTTT.

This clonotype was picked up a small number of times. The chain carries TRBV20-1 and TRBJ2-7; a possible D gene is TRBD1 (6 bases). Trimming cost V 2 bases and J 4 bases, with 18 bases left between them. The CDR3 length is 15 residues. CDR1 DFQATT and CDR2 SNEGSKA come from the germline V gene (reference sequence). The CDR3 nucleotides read TGCAGTGCTAGACATCCGGGATCAAGGGGGTACGAGCAGTACTTC. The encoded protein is CSARHPGSRGYEQYF.

CDR3 bases: TGTGCCAGCAGCTCTTCCCTGGACAACTACGAGCAGTACTTC. Protein product: CASSSSLDNYEQYF. The chain uses TRBV7-9 and TRBJ2-7; D possibly corresponds to TRBD1 (5 bases). Trimming cost V 4 bases and J 3 bases, with 13 bases left between them. The CDR3 loop spans 14 amino acids. In germline, CDR1 is SEHNR, CDR2 FQNEAQ (reference sequence).

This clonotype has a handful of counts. The CDR3 sequence: CASTLAGGPFEQFF. The CDR3 DNA sequence: TGTGCCAGCACCTTAGCGGGAGGGCCTTTTGAGCAGTTCTTC. The gene calls are TRBV12-3 or TRBV12-4 and TRBJ2-1, with 11 bases identical to TRBD2. J gave up 9 bases and V 7 bases, and 8 bases lay outside the gene matches. The CDR3 length is 14 residues.

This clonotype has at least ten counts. The CDR3 here is CASTQQSENGYTF. The CDR3 DNA reads TGTGCCAGCACACAGCAGTCGGAGAATGGCTACACCTTC. The J gene is TRBJ1-2, the V gene TRBV12-3 or TRBV12-4; no clear D. V was trimmed by 7 bases and J by 6 bases, leaving 15 bases between them. The CDR3 totals 13 residues.